A selection of T cell receptor beta chains follows, all from one sample in a study of molecular identifiers for immune sequencing clone quantification. One entry per CDR3 protein, called by TCRdb with MiXCR from the PCR reads. Among some 580,000 distinct CDR3 sequences, roughly 25% were seen once, and the ten largest hold 0.75% to 0.8%. Sequencing was carried out using naive CD8+ T cells from blood, with Jurkat cell RNA spiked in. These TCRs come from a human donor in good health. Some libraries in this study had Jurkat cell RNA spiked in. The CDR3 runs from the conserved cysteine through the conserved F or W. The D gene is left open where the match is weak. Clone size, where shown, is once, few, many, or a class for clones that have expanded.

clone size: few; J gene: TRBJ2-1; V gene: TRBV7-9; D gene: -; CDR3 protein: CASSFVRTYNEQFF; CDR3 DNA: TGTGCCAGCAGCTTCGTCCGGACCTACAATGAGCAGTTCTTC
clone size: few; J gene: TRBJ2-1; V gene: TRBV28; D gene: -; CDR3 protein: CASTPWRGGEQFF; CDR3 DNA: TGTGCCAGCACCCCGTGGAGAGGGGGTGAGCAGTTCTTC
clone size: -; J gene: TRBJ2-7; V gene: TRBV29-1; D gene: -; CDR3 protein: CSVEVAALPSYEQYF; CDR3 DNA: TGCAGCGTTGAGGTTGCAGCTTTACCCTCCTACGAGCAGTACTTC
clone size: -; J gene: TRBJ2-1; V gene: TRBV28; D gene: TRBD2; CDR3 protein: CASSPSELAQLSSYNEQFF; CDR3 DNA: TGTGCCAGCAGCCCATCGGAACTAGCGCAACTCAGCTCCTACAATGAGCAGTTCTTC
clone size: many; J gene: TRBJ1-1; V gene: TRBV5-1; D gene: -; CDR3 protein: CASSYNNRDTEAFF; CDR3 DNA: TGCGCCAGCAGCTACAACAACAGGGACACTGAAGCTTTCTTT
clone size: -; J gene: TRBJ1-1; V gene: TRBV15; D gene: -; CDR3 protein: CATARGTMNTEAFF; CDR3 DNA: TGTGCCACGGCTCGGGGAACCATGAACACTGAAGCTTTCTTT
clone size: -; J gene: TRBJ2-2; V gene: TRBV25-1; D gene: -; CDR3 protein: CASSEMSGIANTGELFF; CDR3 DNA: TGTGCCAGCAGTGAAATGTCGGGAATAGCGAACACCGGGGAGCTGTTTTTT
clone size: few; J gene: TRBJ1-2; V gene: TRBV4-3; D gene: -; CDR3 protein: CASSHPNTKTNYGYTF; CDR3 DNA: TGCGCCAGCAGCCACCCAAATACCAAGACTAACTATGGCTACACCTTC
clone size: -; J gene: TRBJ2-7; V gene: TRBV6-1; D gene: -; CDR3 protein: CASSQRTGTSSYEQYF; CDR3 DNA: TGTGCCAGCAGTCAACGGACCGGGACAAGCTCCTACGAGCAGTACTTC
clone size: -; J gene: TRBJ2-7; V gene: TRBV4-1; D gene: TRBD2; CDR3 protein: CASSPSGTYEQDF; CDR3 DNA: TGCGCCAGCAGCCCAAGCGGGACCTACGAGCAGGACTTC
clone size: few; J gene: TRBJ1-4; V gene: TRBV19; D gene: -; CDR3 protein: CASSMGQGWRWELFF; CDR3 DNA: TGTGCCAGTAGTATGGGGCAGGGTTGGCGATGGGAACTGTTTTTT
clone size: few; J gene: TRBJ2-7; V gene: TRBV7-8; D gene: -; CDR3 protein: CASSLGVDSAEQYF; CDR3 DNA: TGTGCCAGCAGCTTAGGTGTGGACAGCGCAGAGCAGTACTTC
clone size: many; J gene: TRBJ1-2; V gene: TRBV4-3; D gene: TRBD1; CDR3 protein: CASSQELRQGDAYGYTF; CDR3 DNA: TGCGCCAGCAGCCAAGAGCTGCGGCAGGGGGACGCCTATGGCTACACCTTC
clone size: many; J gene: TRBJ1-1; V gene: TRBV20-1; D gene: -; CDR3 protein: CSAREGWAFF; CDR3 DNA: TGCAGTGCTAGAGAAGGGTGGGCTTTCTTT
clone size: few; J gene: TRBJ2-3; V gene: TRBV24-1; D gene: TRBD1; CDR3 protein: CATSDPRQGMDTQYF; CDR3 DNA: TGTGCCACCAGTGACCCTCGACAGGGAATGGATACGCAGTATTTT
clone size: -; J gene: TRBJ2-7; V gene: TRBV5-4; D gene: -; CDR3 protein: CAGSLAIGQYF; CDR3 DNA: TGTGCCGGCAGCTTGGCGATAGGGCAGTACTTC
clone size: many; J gene: TRBJ1-5; V gene: TRBV12-3/TRBV12-4; D gene: -; CDR3 protein: CASSLRVWGQPQHF; CDR3 DNA: TGTGCCAGCAGTTTAAGGGTATGGGGTCAGCCCCAGCATTTT
clone size: few; J gene: TRBJ2-1; V gene: TRBV18; D gene: -; CDR3 protein: CASSWVGGNNEQFF; CDR3 DNA: TGTGCCAGCTCATGGGTCGGAGGCAACAATGAGCAGTTCTTC
clone size: -; J gene: TRBJ2-2; V gene: TRBV20-1; D gene: -; CDR3 protein: CSARVPDTGELFF; CDR3 DNA: TGCAGTGCTAGAGTTCCTGACACCGGGGAGCTGTTTTTT
clone size: few; J gene: TRBJ1-2; V gene: TRBV5-4; D gene: -; CDR3 protein: CASSSGRGYGYTF; CDR3 DNA: TGTGCCAGCAGCTCCGGCAGGGGCTATGGCTACACCTTC
clone size: many; J gene: TRBJ2-7; V gene: TRBV29-1; D gene: -; CDR3 protein: CSVAGSSYEQYF; CDR3 DNA: TGCAGCGTTGCGGGGAGCTCCTACGAGCAGTACTTC
clone size: many; J gene: TRBJ2-7; V gene: TRBV7-6; D gene: TRBD1; CDR3 protein: CASSFADREGYEQYF; CDR3 DNA: TGTGCCAGCAGCTTCGCGGACAGGGAAGGGTACGAGCAGTACTTC
clone size: -; J gene: TRBJ1-2; V gene: TRBV20-1; D gene: -; CDR3 protein: CSARETETYGYTF; CDR3 DNA: TGCAGTGCTAGAGAGACAGAAACTTATGGCTACACCTTC
clone size: few; J gene: TRBJ2-7; V gene: TRBV30; D gene: TRBD1; CDR3 protein: CAWSTTGTGGEQYF; CDR3 DNA: TGTGCCTGGAGTACGACCGGGACAGGGGGCGAGCAGTACTTC
clone size: -; J gene: TRBJ1-3; V gene: TRBV4-3; D gene: -; CDR3 protein: CARSQDRMGFRNTIYF; CDR3 DNA: TGCGCCCGCAGCCAAGATAGGATGGGTTTTAGGAACACCATATATTTT
clone size: few; J gene: TRBJ1-2; V gene: TRBV4-3; D gene: -; CDR3 protein: CASSQDRVAGYGYTF; CDR3 DNA: TGCGCCAGCAGCCAAGATAGGGTGGCCGGATATGGCTACACCTTC
clone size: many; J gene: TRBJ1-1; V gene: TRBV4-1; D gene: -; CDR3 protein: CASSQGQLNTEAFF; CDR3 DNA: TGCGCCAGCAGCCAGGGACAATTAAACACTGAAGCTTTCTTT
clone size: -; J gene: TRBJ2-7; V gene: TRBV14; D gene: -; CDR3 protein: CASSQVNAPFYEQYF; CDR3 DNA: TGTGCCAGCAGCCAAGTGAACGCCCCCTTCTACGAGCAGTACTTC
clone size: many; J gene: TRBJ2-3; V gene: TRBV7-9; D gene: TRBD2; CDR3 protein: CASSPLSGSEADTQYF; CDR3 DNA: TGTGCCAGCAGCCCCCTAAGCGGGAGTGAAGCAGATACGCAGTATTTT
clone size: -; J gene: TRBJ2-7; V gene: TRBV5-1; D gene: TRBD2; CDR3 protein: CASSFLSGNIYEQYF; CDR3 DNA: TGCGCCAGCAGCTTCCTTAGCGGGAATATCTACGAGCAGTACTTC
clone size: few; J gene: TRBJ1-5; V gene: TRBV2; D gene: -; CDR3 protein: CASSDSRGGNQPQHF; CDR3 DNA: TGTGCCAGCAGTGATTCGCGTGGTGGGAATCAGCCCCAGCATTTT
clone size: many; J gene: TRBJ2-5; V gene: TRBV5-4; D gene: TRBD2; CDR3 protein: CASSLGLAGGYQETQYF; CDR3 DNA: TGTGCCAGCAGCTTGGGTCTAGCGGGAGGATACCAAGAGACCCAGTACTTC
clone size: many; J gene: TRBJ2-2; V gene: TRBV4-3; D gene: TRBD2; CDR3 protein: CASSQDASGYTGELFF; CDR3 DNA: TGCGCCAGCAGCCAAGATGCTAGCGGCTACACCGGGGAGCTGTTTTTT
clone size: -; J gene: TRBJ1-1; V gene: TRBV6-1; D gene: -; CDR3 protein: CASGYGEAFF; CDR3 DNA: TGTGCCAGCGGTTATGGTGAAGCTTTCTTT
clone size: -; J gene: TRBJ2-1; V gene: TRBV19; D gene: TRBD2; CDR3 protein: CASSHATSGRAREQFF; CDR3 DNA: TGTGCCAGTAGCCACGCCACTAGCGGGAGGGCCCGTGAGCAGTTCTTC
clone size: -; J gene: TRBJ2-6; V gene: TRBV30; D gene: -; CDR3 protein: CAWSVKSGANVLAF; CDR3 DNA: TGTGCCTGGAGTGTAAAGTCTGGGGCCAACGTCCTGGCTTTC
clone size: few; J gene: TRBJ2-1; V gene: TRBV6-5; D gene: -; CDR3 protein: CASSYSLIDEQFF; CDR3 DNA: TGTGCCAGCAGTTACTCGTTGATCGATGAGCAGTTCTTC
clone size: few; J gene: TRBJ2-7; V gene: TRBV4-3; D gene: -; CDR3 protein: CASSQDMGSSYEQYF; CDR3 DNA: TGCGCCAGCAGCCAAGATATGGGGAGCTCCTACGAGCAGTACTTC
clone size: -; J gene: TRBJ1-1; V gene: TRBV4-1; D gene: TRBD1; CDR3 protein: CASSHFTGQIFLNTEAFF; CDR3 DNA: TGCGCCAGCAGCCATTTTACGGGACAGATATTTTTGAACACTGAAGCTTTCTTT
clone size: -; J gene: TRBJ2-1; V gene: TRBV5-1; D gene: TRBD2; CDR3 protein: CASSFLSGSVSYNEQFF; CDR3 DNA: TGCGCCAGCAGCTTCCTAAGCGGGAGCGTCTCCTACAATGAGCAGTTCTTC